Included here is one T cell receptor (beta chain) sequence, with context. The sample belongs to a study of shared clonotypes between healthy human individuals. Per the germline V gene, CDR1 is SGHAT and CDR2 is FQDESV (reference sequence). Trimming took 4 bases from V and 2 from J; bases not matched to a gene: 7. The CDR3 loop spans 16 amino acids. Original processing methods: ImmunoSEQ output held junction-only sequences without quality scores, so filtering differed. Profiled with immunoSEQ multiplex PCR; TCRdb holds only in-frame clones, not every one. D and trimming come from the DNA, and the V and J calls and clone size come from that table. Among around 1.1 million clones listed, 70% to 85% were seen once.

The sample was memory CD4+ T cells from PBMCs. Noted subset: CD45RA-negative fraction. The chain has TRBV11-1 and TRBJ2-1, with 8 bases identical to TRBD2. This receptor was identified in a man aged 18 to 30 in good health. Some clones in this sample may be carry-over from other donors' samples. The CDR3 nucleotides are TGTGCCAGCAGCTCACGACTAGCGTCTACCTACAATGAGCAGTTCTTC. Amino acid sequence: CASSSRLASTYNEQFF.